This TCR beta chain was sequenced in a study of T-cell memory formation after mild COVID-19. Across the whole study: TCR clusters largely stayed donor specific. Study-level findings and limits: Some clones that responded were present in memory (sampled pre-infection), which suggests cross-reactive memory joined. Shrinking CD4+ clones resided mostly in CM and EM, and CD8+ ones in EMRA.

The TCR alpha and TCR beta cDNA libraries, bearing sample barcodes and UMIs, were generated by 5'RACE using constant-segment primers. TCRdb itself ran the 5' RACE reads through MiXCR, one entry per CDR3 protein. The sample lists under 650,000 distinct CDR3 sequences; approximately 19% were seen once. Comment on this clonotype: Its specificity is not known.

Germline values: CDR1 SGHVS, CDR2 FQNEAQ. V was pared by 4 bases and J by 3 bases, with 10 bases between. CDR3 length: 14 amino acids. The TCR was taken from an adult woman who had mild COVID-19 (a few samples of this study predate the infection). Cell type and time point are not known. What was sequenced was PBMCs or a T cell subset sorted from them (not recorded which). This chain connects TRBV7-8 to TRBJ2-1; D is possibly TRBD1 or TRBD2 (5 bases each). The CDR3 reads CASSSRDLYNEQFF. The CDR3 DNA reads TGTGCCAGCAGCTCCCGGGACCTCTACAATGAGCAGTTCTTC.